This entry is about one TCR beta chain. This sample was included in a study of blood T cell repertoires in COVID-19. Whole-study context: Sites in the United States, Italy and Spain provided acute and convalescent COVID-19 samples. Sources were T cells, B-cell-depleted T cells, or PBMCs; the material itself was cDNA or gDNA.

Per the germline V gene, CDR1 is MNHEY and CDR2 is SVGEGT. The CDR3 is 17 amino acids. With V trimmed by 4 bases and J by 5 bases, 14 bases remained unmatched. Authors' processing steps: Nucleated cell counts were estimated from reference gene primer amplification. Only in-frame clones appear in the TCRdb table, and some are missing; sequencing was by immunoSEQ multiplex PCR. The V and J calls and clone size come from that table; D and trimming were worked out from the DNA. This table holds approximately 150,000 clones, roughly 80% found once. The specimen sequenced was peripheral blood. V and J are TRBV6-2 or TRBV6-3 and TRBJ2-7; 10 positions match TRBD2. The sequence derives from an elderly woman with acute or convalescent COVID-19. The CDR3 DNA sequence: TGTGCCAGCAGTTTAGGACTAGCGGACCCTAGGGGCGACGAGCAGTACTTC. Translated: CASSLGLADPRGDEQYF.